This is a list of T cell receptor beta chains from one sample in a study of OX40 agonist ivuxolimab in advanced cancers. Only in-frame clones appear in the TCRdb table, and some are missing; sequencing was by immunoSEQ multiplex PCR. The profile covers around 15,000 clones, with 80% appearing a single time and 30% to 35% taken by the ten largest. The sequencing here drew on CD4+ or CD8+ T cells sorted from blood, taken in a trial of the OX40 agonist ivuxolimab. The origin of the receptors is an adult with an advanced solid tumor such as melanoma, head and neck, liver or kidney cancer. Both conserved end residues are part of each CDR3.

CDR3 protein | V gene | CDR3 length
CASRYRGTNEKLFF | TRBV2 | 14
CASSPRGDNPEAFF | TRBV7-6 | 14
CASSPRGGTGEYEQYF | TRBV11-2 | 16
CSVGGLELSTGELFF | TRBV29-1 | 15
CASSVADTEAFF | TRBV9 | 12
CASSVEGYNEQFF | TRBV9 | 13
CASSPSGGTAYNQPQHF | TRBV7-9 | 17
CASSLPGSSFPEQYF | TRBV11-3 | 15
CSAGTGPDNEQFF | TRBV29-1 | 13
CASSYSNSYTF | TRBV6-6 | 11
CSVEEANTGELFF | TRBV29-1 | 13
CASSLVPWSSYEQYF | TRBV11-1 | 15
CASEELSAKNIQYF | TRBV11-2 | 14
CASSFFDRTEAFF | TRBV7-9 | 13
CASSHASEAAHF | TRBV7-9 | 12
CAWSVSGQGSQPQHF | TRBV30 | 15
CASSLLGDYGYTF | TRBV5-5 | 13
CASSSRDGYTF | TRBV9 | 11
CASSAPTGLYTF | TRBV11-2 | 12
CASSGTGVTYEQYF | TRBV7-2 | 14
CASSQQRAQPQHF | TRBV4-1 | 13
CSPLTATYNEQFF | TRBV29-1 | 13
CSVEGEPGGTGELFF | TRBV29-1 | 15
CASSQDSWDTIYF | TRBV4-3 | 13
CASSAGMDDTQYF | TRBV25-1 | 13
CASSSLYEQYF | TRBV27 | 11
CASSLQGNNGYTF | TRBV27 | 13
CASSESGGPVNTEAFF | TRBV9 | 16
CASSQVVGGPYEQFF | TRBV4-1 | 15
CASSSRQVATYEQYF | TRBV7-9 | 15
CASSQEGVGTGELFF | TRBV4-1 | 15
CSARDFWGYTF | TRBV20-1 | 11
CASSSTTGLNTEAFF | TRBV7-3 | 15
CASSSHSNQPQHF | TRBV5-6 | 13
CSVDGGRGLGYEQYF | TRBV29-1 | 15
CASSSYRDFAGELFF | TRBV6-5 | 15
CASSIKRFSYEQYF | TRBV19 | 14
CASSDRSYEQYF | TRBV7-9 | 12
CASSPGRWDRDSYEQYF | TRBV19 | 17
CASTHSKPEAFF | TRBV6-6 | 12
CASSQGFDTEAFF | TRBV11-3 | 13
CASSPAGQDLNQPQHF | TRBV18 | 16
CASSLAPAGGIDTQYF | TRBV7-2 | 16
CASSLSGDNSPLHF | TRBV27 | 14
CASSTLPDQGGTQYF | TRBV7-9 | 15
CASSPPTGFFGYTF | TRBV18 | 14
CASSVWGARDTQYF | TRBV9 | 14
CASRSTGQAFF | TRBV4-1 | 11
CASSFGTGGSPLHF | TRBV7-2 | 14
CAIRTTGVTEAFF | TRBV10-3 | 13
CASSLGGYEQYF | TRBV27 | 12
CASSLERGGYNEQFF | TRBV4-1 | 15
CASSHRPQGNYGYTF | TRBV14 | 15
CASSIWLGNNWEMNTEAFF | TRBV28 | 19
CASSQRPRQETQYF | TRBV14 | 14
CASSFLGGNQPQHF | TRBV27 | 14
CASSPGLAVHTDTQYF | TRBV18 | 16
CASSIGVGPLHF | TRBV19 | 12
CASSSLQGIDQPQHF | TRBV27 | 15